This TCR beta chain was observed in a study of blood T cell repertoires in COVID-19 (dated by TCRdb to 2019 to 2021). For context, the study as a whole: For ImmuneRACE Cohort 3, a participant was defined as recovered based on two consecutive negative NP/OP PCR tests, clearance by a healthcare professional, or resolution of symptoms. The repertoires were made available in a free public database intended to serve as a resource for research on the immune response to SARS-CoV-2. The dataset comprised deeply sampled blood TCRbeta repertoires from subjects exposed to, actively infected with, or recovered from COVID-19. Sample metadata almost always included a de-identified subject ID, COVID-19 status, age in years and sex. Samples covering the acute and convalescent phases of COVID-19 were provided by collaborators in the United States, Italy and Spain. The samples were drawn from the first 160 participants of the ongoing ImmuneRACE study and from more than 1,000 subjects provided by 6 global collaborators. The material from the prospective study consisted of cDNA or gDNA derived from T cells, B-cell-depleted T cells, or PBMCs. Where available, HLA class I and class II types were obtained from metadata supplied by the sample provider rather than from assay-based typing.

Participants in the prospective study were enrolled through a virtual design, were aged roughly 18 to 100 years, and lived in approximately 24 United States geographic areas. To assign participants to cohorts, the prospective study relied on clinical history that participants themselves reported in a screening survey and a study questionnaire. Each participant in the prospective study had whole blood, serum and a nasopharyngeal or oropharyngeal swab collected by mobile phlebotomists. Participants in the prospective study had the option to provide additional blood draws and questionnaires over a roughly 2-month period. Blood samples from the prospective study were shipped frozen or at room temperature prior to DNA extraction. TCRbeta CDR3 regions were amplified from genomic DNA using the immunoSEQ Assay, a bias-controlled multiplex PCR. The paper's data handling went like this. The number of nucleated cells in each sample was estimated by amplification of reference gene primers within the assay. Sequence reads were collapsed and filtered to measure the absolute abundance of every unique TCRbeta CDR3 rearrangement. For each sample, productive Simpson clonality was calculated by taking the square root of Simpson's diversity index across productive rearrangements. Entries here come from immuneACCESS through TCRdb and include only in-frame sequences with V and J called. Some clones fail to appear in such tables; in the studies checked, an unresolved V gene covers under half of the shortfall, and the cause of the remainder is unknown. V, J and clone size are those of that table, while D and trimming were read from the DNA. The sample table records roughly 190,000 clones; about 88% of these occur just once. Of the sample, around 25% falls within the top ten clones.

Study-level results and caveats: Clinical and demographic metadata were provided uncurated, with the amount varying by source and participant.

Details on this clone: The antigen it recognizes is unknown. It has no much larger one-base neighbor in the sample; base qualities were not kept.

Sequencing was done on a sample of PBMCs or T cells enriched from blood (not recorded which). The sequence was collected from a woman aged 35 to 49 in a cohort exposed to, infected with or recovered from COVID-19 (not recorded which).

The CDR3 is CASSRREYNEQFF. The bases are TGTGCCAGTAGCCGGAGGGAATACAATGAGCAGTTCTTC. The receptor chain draws on TRBV19 and TRBJ2-1, and possibly TRBD2, on 6 matching bases. CDR1 and CDR2, per the germline V gene (reference sequence), are LNHDA and SQIVND. From its cysteine to its phenylalanine, the CDR3 spans 13 amino acids. The DNA shown is the 39-base CDR3, in frame from base 1. V and J lose 6 bases and 4 bases, and a span of 10 bases separates them.